This TCR beta chain was captured in a study of shared clonotypes between healthy human individuals. Naive CD8 populations comprised CD45RO-negative cells positively selected for CCR7, excluding terminally differentiated effector memory CD45RA+ cells. The germline V gene encodes CDR1 SEHNR and CDR2 FQNEAQ (reference sequence). V shed 4 bases and J 3 bases; nucleotides not matched to a gene: 15. The CDR3 contains 18 residues. Points on this clone: Its antigen remains unidentified.

Assay execution proceeded at the deep level. The assay was immunoSEQ multiplex PCR, and TCRdb's table has in-frame clones only and misses some. The sample lists about 2.2 million clones; around 93% were seen once. Study-wide results and caveats: Naive subsets typically showed greater estimated richness than memory subsets.

What was sequenced was naive CD8+ T cells from PBMCs. The TCR sequence derives from a young man in good health. Some clones in this sample may be carry-over from other donors' samples. This chain connects TRBV7-9 to TRBJ1-2; 9 bases map to TRBD1. In nucleotides, the CDR3 is TGTGCCAGCAGCTCTCCCCGTCGACAGGGGGGGAGCGACTATGGCTACACCTTC. Translating it yields CASSSPRRQGGSDYGYTF.